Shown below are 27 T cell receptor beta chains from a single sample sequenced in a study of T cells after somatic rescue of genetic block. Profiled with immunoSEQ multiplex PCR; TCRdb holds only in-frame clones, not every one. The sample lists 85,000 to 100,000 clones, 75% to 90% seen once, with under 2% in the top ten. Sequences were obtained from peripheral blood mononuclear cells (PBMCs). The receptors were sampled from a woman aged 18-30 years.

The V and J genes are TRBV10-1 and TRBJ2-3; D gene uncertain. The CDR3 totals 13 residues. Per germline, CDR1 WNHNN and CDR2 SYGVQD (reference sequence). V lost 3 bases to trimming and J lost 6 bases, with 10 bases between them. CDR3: CASSEIPGDTQYF. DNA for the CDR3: TGCGCCAGCAGTGAAATCCCCGGGGATACGCAGTATTTT.

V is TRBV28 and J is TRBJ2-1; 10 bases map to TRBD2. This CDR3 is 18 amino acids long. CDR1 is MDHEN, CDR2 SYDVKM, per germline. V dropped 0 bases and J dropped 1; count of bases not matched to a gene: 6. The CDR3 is CASSLWASGSPSYNEQFF. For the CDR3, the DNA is TGTGCCAGCAGTTTATGGGCTAGCGGGAGTCCGTCCTACAATGAGCAGTTCTTC.

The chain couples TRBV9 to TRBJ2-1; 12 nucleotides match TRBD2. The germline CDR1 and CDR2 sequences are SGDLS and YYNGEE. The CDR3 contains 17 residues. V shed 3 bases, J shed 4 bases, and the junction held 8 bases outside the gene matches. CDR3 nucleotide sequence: TGTGCCAGCAGCGACCCGGGACTAGCGGGCGTTTACAATGAGCAGTTCTTC. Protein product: CASSDPGLAGVYNEQFF. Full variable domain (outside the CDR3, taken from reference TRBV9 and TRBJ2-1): DSGVTQTPKHLITATGQRVTLRCSPRSGDLSVYWYQQSLDQGLQFLIQYYNGEERAKGNILERFSAQQFPDLHSELNLSSLELGDSALYFCASSDPGLAGVYNEQFFGPGTRLTVL.

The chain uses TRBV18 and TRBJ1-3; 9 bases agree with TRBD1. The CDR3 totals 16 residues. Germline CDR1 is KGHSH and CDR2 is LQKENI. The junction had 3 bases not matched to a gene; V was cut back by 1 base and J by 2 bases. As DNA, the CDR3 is TGTGCCAGCTCACCACTCCGGACAGGGGCTGGAAACACCATATATTTT. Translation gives CASSPLRTGAGNTIYF.

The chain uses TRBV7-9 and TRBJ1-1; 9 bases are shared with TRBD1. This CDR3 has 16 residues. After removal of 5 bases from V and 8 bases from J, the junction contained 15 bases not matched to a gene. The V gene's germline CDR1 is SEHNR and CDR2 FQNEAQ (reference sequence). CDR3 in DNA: TGTGCCAGCAGCCCCTATCAGGTGGGACAGGGCCGCGAAGCTTTCTTT. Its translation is CASSPYQVGQGREAFF.

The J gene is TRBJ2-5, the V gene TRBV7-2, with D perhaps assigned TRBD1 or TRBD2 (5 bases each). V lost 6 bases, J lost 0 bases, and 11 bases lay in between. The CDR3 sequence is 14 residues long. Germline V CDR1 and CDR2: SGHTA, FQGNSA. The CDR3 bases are TGTGCCAGCAGTTGGGACCGGTACCAAGAGACCCAGTACTTC. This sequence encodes CASSWDRYQETQYF.

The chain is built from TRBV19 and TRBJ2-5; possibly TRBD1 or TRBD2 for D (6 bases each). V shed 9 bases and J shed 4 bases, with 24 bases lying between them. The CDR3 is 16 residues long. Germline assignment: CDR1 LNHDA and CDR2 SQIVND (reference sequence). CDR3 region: CARPGEAARGSETQYF. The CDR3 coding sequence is TGTGCCAGACCGGGGGAAGCAGCTAGGGGGTCAGAGACCCAGTACTTC.

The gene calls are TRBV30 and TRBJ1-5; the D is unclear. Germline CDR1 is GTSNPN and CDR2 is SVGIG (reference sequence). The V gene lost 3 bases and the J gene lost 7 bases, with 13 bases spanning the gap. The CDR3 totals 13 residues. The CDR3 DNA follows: TGTGCCTGGAGGGAGAGCGGGCGACAGCCCCAGCATTTT. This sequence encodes CAWRESGRQPQHF.

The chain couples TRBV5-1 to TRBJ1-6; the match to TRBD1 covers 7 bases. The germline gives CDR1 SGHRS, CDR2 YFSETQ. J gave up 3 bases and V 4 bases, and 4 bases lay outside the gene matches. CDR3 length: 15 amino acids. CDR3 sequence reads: CASSGDRLYNSPLHF. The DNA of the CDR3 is TGCGCCAGCAGCGGGGACAGACTCTATAATTCACCCCTCCACTTT.

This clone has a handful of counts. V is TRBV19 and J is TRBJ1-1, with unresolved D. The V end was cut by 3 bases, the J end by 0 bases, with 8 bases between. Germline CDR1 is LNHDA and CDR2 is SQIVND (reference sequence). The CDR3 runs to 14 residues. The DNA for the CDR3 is TGTGCCAGTAGTATGGAACAGATGAACACTGAAGCTTTCTTT. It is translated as CASSMEQMNTEAFF.

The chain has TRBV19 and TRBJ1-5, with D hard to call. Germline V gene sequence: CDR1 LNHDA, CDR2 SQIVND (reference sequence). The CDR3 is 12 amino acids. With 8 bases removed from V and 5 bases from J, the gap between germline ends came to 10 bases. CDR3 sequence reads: CASHGVDQPQHF. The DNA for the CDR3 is TGTGCCAGTCACGGGGTGGATCAGCCCCAGCATTTT.

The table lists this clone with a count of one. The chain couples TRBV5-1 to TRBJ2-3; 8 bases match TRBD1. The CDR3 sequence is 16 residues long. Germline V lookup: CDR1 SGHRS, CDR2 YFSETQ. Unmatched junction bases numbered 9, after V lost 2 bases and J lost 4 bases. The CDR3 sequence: CASSFLDRVGADTQYF. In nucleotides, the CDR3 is TGCGCCAGCAGCTTTCTGGACAGGGTCGGGGCAGATACGCAGTATTTT.

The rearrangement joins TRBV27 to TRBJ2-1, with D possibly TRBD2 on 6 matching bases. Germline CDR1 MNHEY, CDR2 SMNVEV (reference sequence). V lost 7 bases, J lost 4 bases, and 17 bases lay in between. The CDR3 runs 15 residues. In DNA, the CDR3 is TGTGCCAGCAACGCTGGGGGGTTTGGTTACAATGAGCAGTTCTTC. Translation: CASNAGGFGYNEQFF.

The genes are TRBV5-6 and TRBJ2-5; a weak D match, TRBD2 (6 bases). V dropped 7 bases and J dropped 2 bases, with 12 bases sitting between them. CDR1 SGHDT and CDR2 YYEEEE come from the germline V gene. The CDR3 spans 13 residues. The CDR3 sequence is CASALGRQETQYF. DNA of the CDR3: TGTGCCAGCGCCCTCGGGAGACAAGAGACCCAGTACTTC.

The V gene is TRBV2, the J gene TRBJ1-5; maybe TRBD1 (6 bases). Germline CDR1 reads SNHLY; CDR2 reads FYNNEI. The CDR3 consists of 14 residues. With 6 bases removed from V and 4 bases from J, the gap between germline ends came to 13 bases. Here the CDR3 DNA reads TGTGCCAGCAGCTCTGACAGGATAAATCAGCCCCAGCATTTT. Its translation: CASSSDRINQPQHF. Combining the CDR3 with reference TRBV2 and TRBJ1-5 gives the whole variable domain EPEVTQTPSHQVTQMGQEVILRCVPISNHLYFYWYRQILGQKVEFLVSFYNNEISEKSEIFDDQFSVERPDGSNFTLKIRSTKLEDSAMYFCASSSDRINQPQHFGDGTRLSIL.

This CDR3 is CASSSFQTGYRMNTEAFF. The CDR3 bases are TGTGCCAGCAGTTCCTTTCAAACAGGGTACCGAATGAACACTGAAGCTTTCTTT. The chain recombines TRBV27 with TRBJ1-1; possibly TRBD1 for D (6 bases). Deletions cut 4 bases from V and 0 bases from J, with 21 bases between. The CDR3 contains 18 residues. The germline gives CDR1 MNHEY, CDR2 SMNVEV (reference sequence).

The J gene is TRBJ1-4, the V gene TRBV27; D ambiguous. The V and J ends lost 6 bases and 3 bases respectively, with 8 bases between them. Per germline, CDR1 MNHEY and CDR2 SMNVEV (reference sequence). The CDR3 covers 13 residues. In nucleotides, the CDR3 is TGTGCCAGCAGGATGGAGGCTAATGAAAAACTGTTTTTT. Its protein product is CASRMEANEKLFF.

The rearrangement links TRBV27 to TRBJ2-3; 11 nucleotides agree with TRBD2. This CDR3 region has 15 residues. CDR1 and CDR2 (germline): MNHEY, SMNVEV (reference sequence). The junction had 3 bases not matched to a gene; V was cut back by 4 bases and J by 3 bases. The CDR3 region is CASSSRLAGTDTQYF. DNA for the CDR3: TGTGCCAGCAGTTCGAGACTAGCGGGGACAGATACGCAGTATTTT.

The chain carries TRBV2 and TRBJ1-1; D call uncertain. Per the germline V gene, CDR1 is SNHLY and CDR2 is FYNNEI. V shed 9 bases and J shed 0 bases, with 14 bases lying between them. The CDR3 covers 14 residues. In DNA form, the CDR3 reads TGTGCCAGTTCCTTCGCATCCGTGAACACTGAAGCTTTCTTT. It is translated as CASSFASVNTEAFF. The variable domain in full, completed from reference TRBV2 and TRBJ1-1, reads EPEVTQTPSHQVTQMGQEVILRCVPISNHLYFYWYRQILGQKVEFLVSFYNNEISEKSEIFDDQFSVERPDGSNFTLKIRSTKLEDSAMYFCASSFASVNTEAFFGQGTRLTVV.

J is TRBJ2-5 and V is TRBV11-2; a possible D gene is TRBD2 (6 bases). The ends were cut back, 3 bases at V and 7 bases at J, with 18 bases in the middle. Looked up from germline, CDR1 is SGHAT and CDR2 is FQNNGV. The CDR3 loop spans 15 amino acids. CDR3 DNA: TGTGCCAGCAGCTTTCGGTCGCGCCCCGGGGGGACCCAGTACTTC. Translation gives CASSFRSRPGGTQYF.

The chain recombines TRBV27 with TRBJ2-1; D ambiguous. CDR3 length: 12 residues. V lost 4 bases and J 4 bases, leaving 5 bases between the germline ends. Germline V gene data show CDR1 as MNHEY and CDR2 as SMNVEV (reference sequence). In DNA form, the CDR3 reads TGTGCCAGCAGTTCTTATTACAATGAGCAGTTCTTC. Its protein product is CASSSYYNEQFF.

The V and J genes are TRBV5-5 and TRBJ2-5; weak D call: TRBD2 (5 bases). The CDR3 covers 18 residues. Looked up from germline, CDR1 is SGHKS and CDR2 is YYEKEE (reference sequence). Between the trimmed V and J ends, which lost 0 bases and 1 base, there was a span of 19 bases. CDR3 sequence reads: CASSLARATHRGQETQYF. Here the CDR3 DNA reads TGTGCCAGCAGCTTGGCTAGGGCAACACACCGGGGCCAAGAGACCCAGTACTTC.

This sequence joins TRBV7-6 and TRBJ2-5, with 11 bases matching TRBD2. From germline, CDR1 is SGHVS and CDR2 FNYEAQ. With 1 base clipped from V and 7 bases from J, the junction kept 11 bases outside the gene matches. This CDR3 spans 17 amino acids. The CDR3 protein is CASSLGGLAALPGTQYF. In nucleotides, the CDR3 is TGTGCCAGCAGCTTAGGGGGACTAGCGGCCCTCCCAGGGACCCAGTACTTC.

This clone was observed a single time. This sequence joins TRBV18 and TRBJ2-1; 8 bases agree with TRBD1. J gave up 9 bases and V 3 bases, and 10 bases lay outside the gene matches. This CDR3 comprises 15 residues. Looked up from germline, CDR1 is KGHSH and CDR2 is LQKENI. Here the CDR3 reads CASSPSRTGSSEQFF. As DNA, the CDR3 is TGTGCCAGCTCACCCTCTCGGACAGGGTCTAGTGAGCAGTTCTTC. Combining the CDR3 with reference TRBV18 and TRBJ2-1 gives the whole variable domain NAGVMQNPRHLVRRRGQEARLRCSPMKGHSHVYWYRQLPEEGLKFMVYLQKENIIDESGMPKERFSAEFPKEGPSILRIQQVVRGDSAAYFCASSPSRTGSSEQFFGPGTRLTVL.

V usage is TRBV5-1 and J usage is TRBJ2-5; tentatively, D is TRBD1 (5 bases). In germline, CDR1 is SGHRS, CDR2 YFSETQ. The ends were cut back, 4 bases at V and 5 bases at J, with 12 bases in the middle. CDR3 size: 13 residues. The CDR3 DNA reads TGCGCCAGCAGCCGGATAGGGGTTGAGACCCAGTACTTC. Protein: CASSRIGVETQYF. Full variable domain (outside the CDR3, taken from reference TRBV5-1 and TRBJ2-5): KAGVTQTPRYLIKTRGQQVTLSCSPISGHRSVSWYQQTPGQGLQFLFEYFSETQRNKGNFPGRFSGRQFSNSRSEMNVSTLELGDSALYLCASSRIGVETQYFGPGTRLLVL.

The CDR3 nucleotides are TGTGCCAGCAGCGTAGCAGGAGGATCTGAGCAGTTCTTC. Translated, it gives CASSVAGGSEQFF. This rearrangement joins TRBV9 to TRBJ2-1; maybe TRBD2 (5 bases). There are 13 residues in the CDR3. Germline V CDR1 and CDR2: SGDLS, YYNGEE. The V gene lost 0 bases and the J gene lost 9 bases, with 10 bases spanning the gap.

The CDR3 DNA reads TGCAGCCCTGGTGCCTTTCCCTTGGACACTGAAGCTTTCTTT. Residues: CSPGAFPLDTEAFF. The chain uses TRBV29-1 and TRBJ1-1; D unclear. Trimming stripped 8 bases from V and 3 bases from J, with 19 bases between. The CDR3 has 14 amino acids. Germline assignment: CDR1 SQVTM and CDR2 ANQGSEA.